This TCR beta chain was documented in a study of T cells in Graves' hyperthyroidism and ophthalmopathy. Study as a whole: Peripheral blood was collected at initial diagnosis, before any treatment.

Germline loops: CDR1 DFQATT, CDR2 SNEGSKA (reference sequence). There are 15 residues in the CDR3. With 5 bases clipped from V and 8 bases from J, the junction kept 13 bases outside the gene matches. About this clonotype: Antigen: not known.

RNA transcripts served as the template for amplifying TCR beta CDR3 regions. The TCR CDR3 first-round RT-PCR relied on the HTBI primer set. TCRdb reanalysed the multiplex PCR reads using MiXCR and keeps one entry per CDR3 protein. The sample has hundreds of thousands of distinct CDR3 sequences; roughly 25% are singletons. General study points: Patients with ophthalmopathy were separated from those with stable hyperthyroidism by a 13 V-J model.

The origin of this receptor is a man aged 45 to 65 with Graves' hyperthyroidism. This sequence joins TRBV20-1 and TRBJ2-1; 9 positions agree with TRBD1. The sample comprised blood. CDR3 region: CSASSRTGVRHEQFF. The CDR3 DNA is TGCAGTGCTTCCTCCCGGACAGGGGTCCGTCATGAGCAGTTCTTC.